Included here is one TCR beta chain sequence, with context. Its target is not known. Sequencing was performed with immunoSEQ multiplex PCR; in TCRdb, only in-frame clones are kept and a portion is missing. The sample carries about 34,000 clones, approximately 80% recorded once. The record originates from a study of T cell responses to AZD1222 COVID-19 vaccine. Overall study results and limits: Sampling that yielded the repertoires occurred only after the peak T cell response. Recipients of two AZD1222 doses showed rising Spike-specific TCR breadth and depth.

The CDR3 consists of 14 residues. V trimming: 1 base; J trimming: 7 bases; junction bases outside the gene matches: 5. Germline assignment: CDR1 LNHNV and CDR2 YYDKDF (reference sequence). Investigators merged groups given second doses at roughly 4 or roughly 12 weeks. The clonotype was recovered from an adult who received the AZD1222 COVID-19 vaccine. Source: peripheral blood, taken 28 days after the second AZD1222 dose. The rearrangement links TRBV15 to TRBJ1-2; 8 bases fit TRBD1. The CDR3 bases are TGTGCCACCAGCAGAGGGCAGGGGGCAGGTGGCTACACCTTC. The encoded protein is CATSRGQGAGGYTF.